The sequence of this T cell receptor (beta chain) was determined in a study of blood T cell repertoires in COVID-19 (dated by TCRdb to the early 2020s). Background for the entire study: Samples covering the acute and convalescent phases of COVID-19 were provided by collaborators in the United States, Italy and Spain. Deeply sampled blood TCRbeta repertoires from subjects exposed to, actively infected with, or recovered from COVID-19 were included in the dataset. The repertoires were released in a freely available public database intended as a resource for research on the immune response to SARS-CoV-2. Nearly every sample came with metadata listing a de-identified subject ID, COVID-19 status, age in years and sex. Samples were obtained from the ongoing ImmuneRACE study (first 160 participants) and from 1,254 subjects provided by 6 global collaborators. Where available, HLA class I and class II types were obtained from metadata supplied by the sample provider rather than from assay-based typing. The prospective study material was composed of cDNA or gDNA derived from T cells, B-cell-depleted T cells, or PBMCs. Study-level results and caveats: The quantity of clinical and demographic metadata differed by source and by participant and was supplied without curation.

Spanning cysteine to phenylalanine, the CDR3 consists of 16 amino acids. Only the CDR3 DNA is retained, 48 bases long and in frame from the first base. The germline V gene encodes CDR1 MDHEN and CDR2 SYDVKM. Trimming removed 3 bases from V and 4 bases from J; the gene matches leave 9 bases unexplained. TCRbeta CDR3 regions were amplified from genomic DNA using the immunoSEQ Assay, a bias-controlled multiplex PCR. The authors' pipeline ran thus. The number of nucleated cells in each sample was estimated by amplification of reference gene primers within the assay. To quantify the absolute abundance of each unique TCRbeta CDR3 rearrangement, sequence reads were collapsed and filtered. For each sample, productive Simpson clonality was calculated as the square root of Simpson's diversity index over productive rearrangements. TCRdb's version of the immuneACCESS table is confined to in-frame rearrangements and falls short of the full clone set. An unresolved V gene accounts for under half of the shortfall where checked; the remainder is of unknown origin. V and J calls and clone size are as listed in that table; D and trimming were resolved from the DNA. The sample table shows approximately 220,000 clones, and roughly 90% are seen once. 3.5% to 4.5% of the sample lies in the top ten.

About this clone: Which antigen it targets is not known. There are no base qualities to consult, and no much larger clone falls within one base.

In the prospective study, participants were 18 to 89 years old, resided in about two dozen geographic areas of the United States, and were enrolled through a virtual design. In the prospective study, participants were assigned to cohorts based on the clinical history participants reported in a screening survey and a study questionnaire. In the prospective study, whole blood, serum and a nasopharyngeal or oropharyngeal swab were collected from each participant by mobile phlebotomists. Additional blood draws and questionnaires over an approximately 2-month period could optionally be provided by prospective study participants. Prospective study blood samples were shipped either frozen or at room temperature before DNA extraction.

Sequenced sample: PBMCs or T cells enriched from blood (not recorded which). The sequence was collected from a woman aged 30 to 39 with acute COVID-19. The chain employs TRBV28 and TRBJ1-1, with TRBD1 identical over 9 junction bases. This receptor has the CDR3 CASSFGTGRKSTEAFF. The nucleotide sequence is TGTGCCAGCAGTTTTGGGACAGGGAGGAAGAGCACTGAAGCTTTCTTT. This CDR3, with the reference TRBV28 and TRBJ1-1 proteins standing in past its ends, gives the full variable domain DVKVTQSSRYLVKRTGEKVFLECVQDMDHENMFWYRQDPGLGLRLIYFSYDVKMKEKGDIPEGYSVSREKKERFSLILESASTNQTSMYLCASSFGTGRKSTEAFFGQGTRLTVV.